This TCR beta chain was found in a study of T cell responses to AZD1222 COVID-19 vaccine. This clone was counted a single time. From germline, CDR1 is KGHSH and CDR2 LQKENI. The ends were cut back, 8 bases at V and 1 base at J, with 17 bases in the middle. This CDR3 has 15 amino acids. Analyses pooled second doses at about 4 or about 12 weeks. Libraries were prepared by immunoSEQ multiplex PCR; TCRdb keeps only in-frame clonotypes and omits some of them. The top ten clones hold roughly 3.6% of a sample with some 60,000 clones, about three quarters of them seen once. The chain employs TRBV18 and TRBJ1-1; D is unclear. This TCR derives from an adult who received the AZD1222 COVID-19 vaccine. The source material was peripheral blood, sampled 28 days after the second AZD1222 dose. CDR3 nucleotide sequence: TGTGCCAGCACCCGCACGGGTTCGGAGAACACTGAAGCTTTCTTT. This encodes CASTRTGSENTEAFF.